These T cell receptor beta chains were read from a single sample in a study of blood T cell repertoires in COVID-19. Profiling relied on immunoSEQ multiplex PCR, and the TCRdb table lists in-frame clones only, not all of them. The data contain 90,000 to 100,000 clones, about 85% of them singletons. The sample taken for sequencing was peripheral blood. These receptors originate from an elderly man with acute or convalescent COVID-19. Both conserved end residues are part of each CDR3. Fields, in order: CDR3 length, clone size, V gene, J gene, D gene, CDR3 DNA, CDR3 protein. The D gene is left open where the match is weak. For some rows the clone size is stated as once, few or many, or as a class when expanded; others skip it.

CDR3 length: 17
clone size: -
V gene: TRBV14
J gene: TRBJ2-5
D gene: TRBD2
CDR3 DNA: TGTGCCAGCAGCCAAGATCGGGGGGTCTGGGGCCAAGAGACCCAGTACTTC
CDR3 protein: CASSQDRGVWGQETQYF

CDR3 length: 13
clone size: -
V gene: TRBV7-2
J gene: TRBJ2-3
D gene: -
CDR3 DNA: TGTGCCACCTTAAAACGAGGCACAGATACGCAGTATTTT
CDR3 protein: CATLKRGTDTQYF

CDR3 length: 13
clone size: -
V gene: TRBV27
J gene: TRBJ2-7
D gene: -
CDR3 DNA: TGTGCCAGCAGCTTACGGGGGGCCGGGGAGCAGTACTTC
CDR3 protein: CASSLRGAGEQYF

CDR3 length: 13
clone size: -
V gene: TRBV19
J gene: TRBJ2-7
D gene: -
CDR3 DNA: TGTGCCAGTAGTATCGGACACCCCTACGAGCAGTACTTC
CDR3 protein: CASSIGHPYEQYF

CDR3 length: 16
clone size: few
V gene: TRBV7-3
J gene: TRBJ2-5
D gene: TRBD2
CDR3 DNA: TGTGCCAGCAGCAACACCGGACTAGCGGGAGGTGAGACCCAGTACTTC
CDR3 protein: CASSNTGLAGGETQYF

CDR3 length: 14
clone size: -
V gene: TRBV10-3
J gene: TRBJ2-2
D gene: TRBD1
CDR3 DNA: TGTGCCCTTCGGACAGGAGCGAACACCGGGGAGCTGTTTTTT
CDR3 protein: CALRTGANTGELFF

CDR3 length: 14
clone size: -
V gene: TRBV9
J gene: TRBJ1-1
D gene: TRBD1
CDR3 DNA: TGTGCCAGCAGCCAGACAGGGGGGAACACTGAAGCTTTCTTT
CDR3 protein: CASSQTGGNTEAFF

CDR3 length: 15
clone size: -
V gene: TRBV30
J gene: TRBJ1-6
D gene: -
CDR3 DNA: TGTGCCTGGAGTAAAGGACACAGGGTAAGCTCACCCCTCCACTTT
CDR3 protein: CAWSKGHRVSSPLHF

CDR3 length: 15
clone size: -
V gene: TRBV7-9
J gene: TRBJ2-7
D gene: TRBD2
CDR3 DNA: TGTGCCAGCAGCCCCTACGGCGGGGGTAGCAACGAGCAGTACTTC
CDR3 protein: CASSPYGGGSNEQYF

CDR3 length: 11
clone size: -
V gene: TRBV30
J gene: TRBJ1-3
D gene: -
CDR3 DNA: TGTGCCTGGGACAGGGGAAACACCATATATTTT
CDR3 protein: CAWDRGNTIYF

CDR3 length: 15
clone size: -
V gene: TRBV29-1
J gene: TRBJ2-5
D gene: -
CDR3 DNA: TGCAGCGTGGCCGCTCCAATCCTAGTAGAGGAGACCCAGTACTTC
CDR3 protein: CSVAAPILVEETQYF

CDR3 length: 13
clone size: -
V gene: TRBV6-5
J gene: TRBJ1-1
D gene: -
CDR3 DNA: TGTGCCAGCAGTTACGGGCGGAACACTGAAGCTTTCTTT
CDR3 protein: CASSYGRNTEAFF

CDR3 length: 11
clone size: -
V gene: TRBV10-3
J gene: TRBJ1-2
D gene: -
CDR3 DNA: TGTGCCATCAGTGGGGCGTATGGCTACACCTTC
CDR3 protein: CAISGAYGYTF

CDR3 length: 12
clone size: -
V gene: TRBV28
J gene: TRBJ2-7
D gene: -
CDR3 DNA: TGTGCCAGCAGTTCCGGGGTGGGGGAGCAGTACTTC
CDR3 protein: CASSSGVGEQYF

CDR3 length: 15
clone size: -
V gene: TRBV7-2
J gene: TRBJ1-5
D gene: -
CDR3 DNA: TGTGCCAGCAGCTTACAGGGTCCGAGCAATCAGCCCCAGCATTTT
CDR3 protein: CASSLQGPSNQPQHF

CDR3 length: 14
clone size: -
V gene: TRBV6-5
J gene: TRBJ2-6
D gene: TRBD1
CDR3 DNA: TGTGCCAGTCTTAGGGGGCCCGGGGCCAACGTCCTGACTTTC
CDR3 protein: CASLRGPGANVLTF

CDR3 length: 16
clone size: -
V gene: TRBV29-1
J gene: TRBJ1-1
D gene: -
CDR3 DNA: TGCAGCGTTGATGAGGGGACAAGCAGAAGGAACACTGAAGCTTTCTTT
CDR3 protein: CSVDEGTSRRNTEAFF

CDR3 length: 15
clone size: -
V gene: TRBV27
J gene: TRBJ2-3
D gene: -
CDR3 DNA: TGTGCCAGCAGTTTATGGGGCACAGGCACAGATACGCAGTATTTT
CDR3 protein: CASSLWGTGTDTQYF

CDR3 length: 14
clone size: -
V gene: TRBV4-2
J gene: TRBJ2-7
D gene: -
CDR3 DNA: TGTGCCAGCAGCCCGCCCCGGACTAACTACGAGCAGTACTTC
CDR3 protein: CASSPPRTNYEQYF

CDR3 length: 12
clone size: -
V gene: TRBV18
J gene: TRBJ2-5
D gene: -
CDR3 DNA: TGTGCCAGCTCACCAACGGAAGAGACCCAGTACTTC
CDR3 protein: CASSPTEETQYF

CDR3 length: 12
clone size: once
V gene: TRBV28
J gene: TRBJ1-2
D gene: -
CDR3 DNA: TGTGCCAGCAGTTTGTGGGGCTGGGGCTACACCTTC
CDR3 protein: CASSLWGWGYTF

CDR3 length: 14
clone size: -
V gene: TRBV6-5
J gene: TRBJ1-2
D gene: TRBD1
CDR3 DNA: TGTGCCAGCACTCGGACAGGGATAAACTATGGCTACACCTTC
CDR3 protein: CASTRTGINYGYTF

CDR3 length: 16
clone size: -
V gene: TRBV27
J gene: TRBJ2-2
D gene: TRBD2
CDR3 DNA: TGTGCCAGCAGAAGGCTAGCGGGAGTTTATACCGGGGAGCTGTTTTTT
CDR3 protein: CASRRLAGVYTGELFF

CDR3 length: 17
clone size: -
V gene: TRBV4-1
J gene: TRBJ1-5
D gene: -
CDR3 DNA: TGCGCCAGCAGCCATGATTTGGGAGAGTATAGCAATCAGCCCCAGCATTTT
CDR3 protein: CASSHDLGEYSNQPQHF

CDR3 length: 15
clone size: -
V gene: TRBV30
J gene: TRBJ1-6
D gene: TRBD1
CDR3 DNA: TGTGCCTGGAGTGGAAGACAGGGGGCGAATTCACCCCTCCACTTT
CDR3 protein: CAWSGRQGANSPLHF

CDR3 length: 15
clone size: -
V gene: TRBV5-6
J gene: TRBJ1-5
D gene: TRBD1
CDR3 DNA: TGTGCCAGCAGCTGGGGGACAGGAGATAATCAGCCCCAGCATTTT
CDR3 protein: CASSWGTGDNQPQHF

CDR3 length: 13
clone size: -
V gene: TRBV9
J gene: TRBJ2-1
D gene: -
CDR3 DNA: TGTGCCAGCAGCTTAAGGCGGTACAATGAGCAGTTCTTC
CDR3 protein: CASSLRRYNEQFF

CDR3 length: 13
clone size: -
V gene: TRBV29-1
J gene: TRBJ1-6
D gene: -
CDR3 DNA: TGCAGCGTCCAAGACAGGTATAATTCACCCCTCCACTTT
CDR3 protein: CSVQDRYNSPLHF

CDR3 length: 14
clone size: -
V gene: TRBV5-1
J gene: TRBJ1-4
D gene: -
CDR3 DNA: TGCGCCAGCAGCTTGGTAGGGGGTGATGAAAAACTGTTTTTT
CDR3 protein: CASSLVGGDEKLFF